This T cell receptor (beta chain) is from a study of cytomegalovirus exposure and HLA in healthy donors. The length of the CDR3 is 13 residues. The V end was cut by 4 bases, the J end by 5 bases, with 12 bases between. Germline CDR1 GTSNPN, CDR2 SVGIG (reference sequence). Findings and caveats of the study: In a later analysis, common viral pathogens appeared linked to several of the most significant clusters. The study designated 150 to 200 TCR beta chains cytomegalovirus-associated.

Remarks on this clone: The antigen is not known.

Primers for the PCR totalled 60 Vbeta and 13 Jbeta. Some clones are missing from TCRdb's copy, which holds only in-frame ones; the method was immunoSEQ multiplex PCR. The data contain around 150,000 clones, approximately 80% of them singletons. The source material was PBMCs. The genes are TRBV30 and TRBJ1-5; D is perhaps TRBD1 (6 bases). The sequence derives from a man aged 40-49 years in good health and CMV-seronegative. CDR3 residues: CAWNLDSYQPQHF. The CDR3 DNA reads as TGTGCCTGGAACCTGGACAGTTATCAGCCCCAGCATTTT.